Following are 14 T cell receptor beta chains from one sample sequenced in a study. TCRdb recomputed calls from the 5' RACE reads with MiXCR, one row per CDR3 protein. Among about 32,000 distinct CDR3 sequences listed, around 22% were seen once. The specimen sequenced was memory CD4+ T cells sorted from blood. Subset meaning: memory CD4+ T cells, CD4+CD45RO+CD25-. Receptors were obtained from a female donor with breast cancer.

The chain has TRBV4-3 and TRBJ2-1; D is uncertain. V was shortened by 1 base and J by 8 bases, with 9 bases between the two germline ends. CDR1 is LGHNA, CDR2 YSLEER, per germline. The CDR3 runs to 13 residues. CDR3 sequence reads: CASSQGQSDEQFF. In DNA, the CDR3 is TGCGCCAGCAGCCAAGGCCAGAGCGATGAGCAGTTCTTC.

There are a few counts of this clonotype. The chain recombines TRBV12-3 or TRBV12-4 with TRBJ2-2, with no clear D. CDR3 length: 14 amino acids. V dropped 2 bases and J dropped 1 base, with 5 bases sitting between them. For the CDR3, the DNA is TGTGCCAGCAGTTTATGGGGGAACACCGGGGAGCTGTTTTTT. Encoded protein: CASSLWGNTGELFF.

As for this clonotype: A much larger clone lies one base from this, so it may be a read error. This sequence joins TRBV27 and TRBJ2-3, with a tentative D call TRBD2 (5 bases). The germline CDR1 and CDR2 sequences are MNHEY and SMNVEV (reference sequence). The CDR3 is 13 amino acids. This chain's CDR3 is CASSDYSTDTRYF. As DNA, the CDR3 is TGTGCCAGCAGCGACTACTCCACAGATACGCGGTATTTT.

The genes are TRBV5-4 and TRBJ2-3, with a possible D match to TRBD2 (6 bases). V was cut by 9 bases and J by 3 bases, with 14 bases left in between. The CDR3 extends over 13 amino acids. The germline gives CDR1 SGHNT, CDR2 YYREEE (reference sequence). DNA of the CDR3: TGTGCCATCATCCGGGAGTTGACAGATACGCAGTATTTT. This codes for CAIIRELTDTQYF.

This clonotype was observed a handful of times. The chain links TRBV2 to TRBJ2-7; tentatively, D is TRBD2 (6 bases). CDR1 and CDR2 from the germline V gene are SNHLY and FYNNEI. Trimming removed 6 bases from V and 6 bases from J, with 12 bases in between. This CDR3 has 12 residues. CDR3 protein: CASRAGFSEQYF. The CDR3 DNA follows: TGTGCCAGCAGGGCGGGATTCTCCGAGCAGTACTTC.

The CDR3 is CASSTAWVPTEAFF. CDR3 coding DNA: TGTGCCAGCAGTACGGCCTGGGTCCCCACTGAAGCTTTCTTT. The chain is built from TRBV6-5 and TRBJ1-1; D gene ambiguous. The CDR3 extends over 14 amino acids. Germline-derived CDR1 and CDR2 are MNHEY and SVGAGI. V gave up 5 bases and J gave up 4 bases, with 14 bases separating them.

The V gene is TRBV7-2, the J gene TRBJ2-7; D assignment may be TRBD1 or TRBD2 (5 bases each). The CDR3 sequence is 14 residues long. Germline V CDR1 and CDR2: SGHTA, FQGNSA. V was shortened by 7 bases and J by 3 bases, with 16 bases between the two germline ends. DNA for the CDR3: TGTGCCAGCAACTTCAGGGCGGAGGACTACGAGCAGTACTTC. It codes for CASNFRAEDYEQYF.

The V gene is TRBV7-3, the J gene TRBJ2-7, with 10 bases matching TRBD2. The CDR3 length is 14 residues. Germline V lookup: CDR1 SGHTA, CDR2 FQGTGA. With 2 bases clipped from V and 4 bases from J, the junction kept 2 bases outside the gene matches. The CDR3 sequence is CASSLLAGEYEQYF. For the CDR3, the DNA is TGTGCCAGCAGCTTACTAGCGGGAGAATACGAGCAGTACTTC.

In this sample, this clonotype turned up once. The junction does not match germline at one end; this may be a read error. The chain couples TRBV29-1 to TRBJ1-2; TRBD1 matches at 7 bases. The length of the CDR3 is 12 residues. Germline assignment: CDR1 SQVTM and CDR2 ANQGSEA. The CDR3 DNA reads as TGCAGAGTTGAAAGGGGGCAAGGTGGCTACACCTTC. This translates into CRVERGQGGYTF.

The chain is built from TRBV5-6 and TRBJ1-1; D is ambiguous. The CDR3 runs to 15 residues. CDR1 is SGHDT and CDR2 is YYEEEE in the germline V gene. V dropped 1 base and J dropped 1 base, with 11 bases sitting between them. CDR3 bases: TGTGCCAGCAGCTTGCCGGCGGCGGCGAACACTGAAGCTTTCTTT. Translating it yields CASSLPAAANTEAFF.

There are many counts of this clonotype. This rearrangement joins TRBV10-3 to TRBJ2-7, with 7 bases matching TRBD1. V shed 7 bases, J shed 2 bases, and the junction held 5 bases outside the gene matches. In germline, CDR1 is ENHRY, CDR2 SYGVKD. CDR3 length: 13 amino acids. The CDR3 sequence is CAIKTGSAYEQYF. The CDR3 region has the DNA TGTGCCATCAAGACAGGGAGCGCCTACGAGCAGTACTTC.

This clonotype was observed a few times. This chain joins TRBV6-5 and TRBJ1-6; D might be TRBD1 (6 bases). Deletions cut 2 bases from V and 5 bases from J, with 7 bases between. Germline assignment: CDR1 MNHEY and CDR2 SVGAGI. The length of the CDR3 is 14 residues. The DNA for the CDR3 is TGTGCCAGCAGTTACGGACAGAATAATTCACCCCTCCACTTT. It encodes CASSYGQNNSPLHF.

In DNA form, the CDR3 reads TGCAGCGCCGGCCCGGGGGGCACAGATACGCAGTATTTT. Amino acids: CSAGPGGTDTQYF. This rearrangement joins TRBV29-1 to TRBJ2-3, with D maybe TRBD2 (6 bases). Trimming stripped 7 bases from V and 1 base from J, with 12 bases between. The CDR3 is 13 amino acids. In germline, CDR1 is SQVTM, CDR2 ANQGSEA.

The chain recombines TRBV29-1 with TRBJ2-5, with D possibly matching TRBD2 (6 bases). The CDR3 has 11 amino acids. Germline CDR1 and CDR2: SQVTM and ANQGSEA. V was cut by 6 bases and J by 7 bases, with 12 bases left in between. The CDR3 region has the DNA TGCAGCGTCCGACGGGGGATGACCCAGTACTTC. Residues: CSVRRGMTQYF.